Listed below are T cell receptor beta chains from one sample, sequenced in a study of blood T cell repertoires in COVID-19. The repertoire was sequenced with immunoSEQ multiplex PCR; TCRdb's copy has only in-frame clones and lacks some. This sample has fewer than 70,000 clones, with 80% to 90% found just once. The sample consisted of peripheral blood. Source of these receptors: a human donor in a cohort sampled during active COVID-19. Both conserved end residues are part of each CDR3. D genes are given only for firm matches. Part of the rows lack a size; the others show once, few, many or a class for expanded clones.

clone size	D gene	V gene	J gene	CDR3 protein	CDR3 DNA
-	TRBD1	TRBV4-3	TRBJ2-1	CASRRDRGRGNEQFF	TGCGCCAGCAGACGGGACAGGGGACGGGGCAATGAGCAGTTCTTC
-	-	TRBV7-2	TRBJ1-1	CASSLTVNTEAFF	TGTGCCAGCAGCCTTACAGTAAACACTGAAGCTTTCTTT
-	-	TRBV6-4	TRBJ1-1	CASSRTANTEAFF	TGTGCCAGCAGTCGAACAGCGAACACTGAAGCTTTCTTT
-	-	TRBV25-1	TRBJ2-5	CASSSAGEETQYF	TGTGCCAGCTCCTCGGCTGGAGAAGAGACCCAGTACTTC
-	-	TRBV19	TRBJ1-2	CASSITRNNYGYTF	TGTGCCAGTAGTATCACCAGAAATAACTATGGCTACACCTTC
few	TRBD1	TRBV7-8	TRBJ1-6	CASSLAPGGGLHF	TGTGCCAGCAGCTTAGCGCCAGGGGGAGGTCTCCACTTT
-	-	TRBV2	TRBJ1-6	CASRRDTGSGNSPLHF	TGTGCCAGCAGACGCGATACAGGGAGCGGCAATTCACCCCTCCACTTT
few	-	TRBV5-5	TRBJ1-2	CASSLDTVGYTF	TGTGCCAGCAGCTTAGACACTGTGGGCTACACCTTC
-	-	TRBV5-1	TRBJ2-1	CASSGEGGFSYNEQFF	TGCGCCAGCAGCGGGGAGGGGGGATTCTCCTACAATGAGCAGTTCTTC
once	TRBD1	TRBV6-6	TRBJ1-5	CASSTGQFNQPQHF	TGTGCCAGCAGTACGGGACAGTTTAATCAGCCCCAGCATTTT
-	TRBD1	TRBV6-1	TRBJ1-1	CASSLDRHFTEAFF	TGTGCCAGCAGTTTGGACAGGCACTTCACTGAAGCTTTCTTT
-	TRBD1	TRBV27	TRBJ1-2	CASKWTGPNYGYTF	TGTGCCAGCAAATGGACAGGGCCTAACTATGGCTACACCTTC
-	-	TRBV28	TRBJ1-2	CASSLLEGAHGYTF	TGTGCCAGCAGTTTATTGGAGGGCGCACATGGCTACACCTTC
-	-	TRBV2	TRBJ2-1	CASRPGTPYNEQFF	TGTGCCAGCAGACCCGGGACACCGTACAATGAGCAGTTCTTC
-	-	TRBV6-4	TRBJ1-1	CASRGLGGKTEAFF	TGTGCCAGCAGGGGATTGGGAGGGAAGACTGAAGCTTTCTTT
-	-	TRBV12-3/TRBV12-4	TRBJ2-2	CASTRTVPGELFF	TGTGCCAGCACCCGGACAGTTCCCGGGGAGCTGTTTTTT
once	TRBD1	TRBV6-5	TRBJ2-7	CASSHGTGYEQYF	TGTGCCAGCAGCCACGGGACAGGCTACGAGCAGTACTTC
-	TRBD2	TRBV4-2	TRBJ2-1	CASSQGVAGDNEQFF	TGTGCCAGCAGCCAAGGGGTAGCGGGAGACAATGAGCAGTTCTTC
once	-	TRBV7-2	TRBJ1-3	CASRTGKSGNTIYF	TGTGCCAGCAGAACAGGGAAATCTGGAAACACCATATATTTT
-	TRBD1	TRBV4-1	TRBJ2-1	CASSPGQVDNEQFF	TGCGCCAGCAGCCCTGGACAGGTCGACAATGAGCAGTTCTTC
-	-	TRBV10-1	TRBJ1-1	CASSEGKGVHEAFF	TGCGCCAGCAGTGAGGGTAAGGGGGTACATGAAGCTTTCTTT
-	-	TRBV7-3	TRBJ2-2	CASSSTSRTGELFF	TGTGCCAGCAGCTCAACTAGCCGGACCGGGGAGCTGTTTTTT
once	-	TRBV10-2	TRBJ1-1	CASSGGNTEAFF	TGCGCCAGCAGTGGAGGGAACACTGAAGCTTTCTTT
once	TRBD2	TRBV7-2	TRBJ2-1	CASSWSGTRGVDEQFF	TGTGCCAGCAGCTGGTCCGGGACTAGGGGGGTTGATGAGCAGTTCTTC
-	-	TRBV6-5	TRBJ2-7	CAVSGTSYYEQYF	TGTGCCGTCTCCGGGACTTCCTACTACGAGCAGTACTTC
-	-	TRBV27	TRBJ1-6	CASSFSGVNSPLHF	TGTGCCAGCAGTTTTTCGGGGGTCAATTCACCCCTCCACTTT
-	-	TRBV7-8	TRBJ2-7	CASSFIAVKYEQYF	TGTGCCAGCAGCTTCATAGCGGTCAAATACGAGCAGTACTTC
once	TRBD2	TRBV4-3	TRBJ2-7	CASSQEAGLAGGEQYF	TGCGCCAGCAGCCAAGAAGCAGGACTAGCGGGAGGCGAGCAGTACTTC
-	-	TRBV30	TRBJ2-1	CAWSPDSRYNEQFF	TGTGCCTGGAGCCCCGACAGTCGCTACAATGAGCAGTTCTTC
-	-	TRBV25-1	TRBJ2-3	CASSETLEGLSTDTQYF	TGTGCCAGCAGTGAAACCTTGGAGGGGTTGAGCACAGATACGCAGTATTTT
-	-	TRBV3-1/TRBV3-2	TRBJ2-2	CASSVGGGPNTGELFF	TGTGCCAGCAGCGTAGGGGGAGGGCCGAACACCGGGGAGCTGTTTTTT